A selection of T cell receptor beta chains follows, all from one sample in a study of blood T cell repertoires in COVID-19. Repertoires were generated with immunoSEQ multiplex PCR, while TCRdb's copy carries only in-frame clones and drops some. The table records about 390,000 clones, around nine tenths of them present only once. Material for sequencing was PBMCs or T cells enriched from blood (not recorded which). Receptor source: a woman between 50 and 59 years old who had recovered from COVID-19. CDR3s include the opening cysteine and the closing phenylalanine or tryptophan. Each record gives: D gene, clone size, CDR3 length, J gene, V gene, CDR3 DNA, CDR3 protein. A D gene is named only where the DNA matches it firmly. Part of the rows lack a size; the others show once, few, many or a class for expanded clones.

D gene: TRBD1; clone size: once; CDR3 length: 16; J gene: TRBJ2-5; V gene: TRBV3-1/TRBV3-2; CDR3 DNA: TGTGCCAGCAGCCTACACAGGGGGCTCAAGGTGGAGACCCAGTACTTC; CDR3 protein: CASSLHRGLKVETQYF
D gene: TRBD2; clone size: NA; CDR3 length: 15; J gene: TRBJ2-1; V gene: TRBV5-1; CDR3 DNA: TGCGCCAGCAGCTTACTAGCGGGGGGGAACAATGAGCAGTTCTTC; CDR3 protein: CASSLLAGGNNEQFF
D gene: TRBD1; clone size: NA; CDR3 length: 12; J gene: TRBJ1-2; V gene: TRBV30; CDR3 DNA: TGTGCCTGGAACAGGGGGCCCGCGGGCTACACCTTC; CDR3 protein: CAWNRGPAGYTF
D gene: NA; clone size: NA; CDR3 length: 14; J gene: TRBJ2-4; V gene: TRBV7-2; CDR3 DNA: TGTGCCAGCAGCTTGTGGGGTCGGAGGAACATTCAGTACTTC; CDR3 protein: CASSLWGRRNIQYF
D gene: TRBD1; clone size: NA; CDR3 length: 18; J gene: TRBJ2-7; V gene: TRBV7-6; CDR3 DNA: TGTGCCAGCAGCCAACTAATTTACAGGGGGCGCGGGGCCTACGAGCAGTACTTC; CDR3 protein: CASSQLIYRGRGAYEQYF
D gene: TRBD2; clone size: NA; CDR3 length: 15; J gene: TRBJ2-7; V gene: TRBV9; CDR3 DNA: TGTGCCAGCAGCGTAGAAGCGGGGGCCTCCTACGAGCAGTACTTC; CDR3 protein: CASSVEAGASYEQYF
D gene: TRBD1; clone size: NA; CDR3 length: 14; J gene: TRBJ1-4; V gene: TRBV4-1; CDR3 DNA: TGCGCCAGCAGCCCGGGACAGGGTAGGGAAAAACTGTTTTTT; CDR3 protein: CASSPGQGREKLFF
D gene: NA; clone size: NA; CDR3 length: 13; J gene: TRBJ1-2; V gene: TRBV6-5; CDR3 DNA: TGTGCCAGCACCCAACCCTCACTGGTTGGCTACACCTTC; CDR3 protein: CASTQPSLVGYTF
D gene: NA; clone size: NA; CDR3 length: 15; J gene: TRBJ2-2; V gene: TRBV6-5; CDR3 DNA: TGTGCCAGCAGGCTCATACAGGGCGGGACCGGGGAGCTGTTTTTT; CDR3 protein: CASRLIQGGTGELFF
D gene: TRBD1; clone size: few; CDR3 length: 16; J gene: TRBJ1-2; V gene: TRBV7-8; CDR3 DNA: TGTGCCAGCAGCTTACTACCGGGACAGGATTACTATGGCTACACCTTC; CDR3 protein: CASSLLPGQDYYGYTF
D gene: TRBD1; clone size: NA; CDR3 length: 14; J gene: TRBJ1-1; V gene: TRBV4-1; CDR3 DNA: TGCGCCAGCAGCCGGGACAGAACTTACACTGAAGCTTTCTTT; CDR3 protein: CASSRDRTYTEAFF
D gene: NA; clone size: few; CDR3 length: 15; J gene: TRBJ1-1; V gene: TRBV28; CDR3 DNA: TGTGCCAGCCGCCGGGGGGACCTACCGCACACTGAAGCTTTCTTT; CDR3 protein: CASRRGDLPHTEAFF
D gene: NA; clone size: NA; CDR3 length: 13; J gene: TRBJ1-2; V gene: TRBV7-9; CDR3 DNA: TGTGCCAGCAGCTTAAGGGGGACCTATGGCTACACCTTC; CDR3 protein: CASSLRGTYGYTF
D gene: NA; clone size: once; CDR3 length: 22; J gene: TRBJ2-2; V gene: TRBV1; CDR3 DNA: TGCACCAGCAGCCAAGGGGTGGGAGTCCTTCCGGGACTAGCGGGGGTCACCGGGGAGCTGTTTTTT; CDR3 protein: CTSSQGVGVLPGLAGVTGELFF
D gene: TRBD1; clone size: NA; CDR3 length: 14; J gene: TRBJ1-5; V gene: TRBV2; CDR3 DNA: TGTGCCAGCAGTCGGGGACAGGGGAGTTTGTCCCAGCATTTT; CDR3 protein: CASSRGQGSLSQHF
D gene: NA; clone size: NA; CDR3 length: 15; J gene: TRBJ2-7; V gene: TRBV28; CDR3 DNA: TGTGCCAGCAGAAGTTGGGACTTAGGGGGCGCCGAGCAGTACTTC; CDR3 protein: CASRSWDLGGAEQYF
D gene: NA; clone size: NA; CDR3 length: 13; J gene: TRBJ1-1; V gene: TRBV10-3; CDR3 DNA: TGTGCCATCAGTGATTCTCTGGGGCGCCCGGCTTTCTTT; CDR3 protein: CAISDSLGRPAFF
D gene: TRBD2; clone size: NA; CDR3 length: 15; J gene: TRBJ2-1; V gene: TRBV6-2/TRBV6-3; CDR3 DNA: TGTGCCAGCAGCGCCCCGGGACTAGCGATCGATGAGCAGTTCTTC; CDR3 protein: CASSAPGLAIDEQFF
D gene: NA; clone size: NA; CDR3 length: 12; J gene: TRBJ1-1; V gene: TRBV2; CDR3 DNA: TGTGCCAGCACCCAACGGGGGACTGAAGCTTTCTTT; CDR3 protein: CASTQRGTEAFF
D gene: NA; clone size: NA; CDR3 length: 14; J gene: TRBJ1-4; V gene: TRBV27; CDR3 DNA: TGTGCCAGCAGCCCATCCGAGGGTTGGGGAAAACTGTTTTTT; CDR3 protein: CASSPSEGWGKLFF
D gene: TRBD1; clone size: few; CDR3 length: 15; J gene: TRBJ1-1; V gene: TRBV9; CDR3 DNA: TGTGCCAGCAGCCCGATTGCAGGGGGCCACACTGAAGCTTTCTTT; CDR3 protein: CASSPIAGGHTEAFF
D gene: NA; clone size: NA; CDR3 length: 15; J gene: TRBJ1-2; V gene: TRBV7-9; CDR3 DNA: TGTGCCAGCAGCTCCCCAGACACTGCTTTCTATGGCTACACCTTC; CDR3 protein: CASSSPDTAFYGYTF
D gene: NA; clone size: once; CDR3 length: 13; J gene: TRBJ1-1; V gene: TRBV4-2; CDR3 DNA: TGTGCCAGCAGCCAAGTTAAGAACACTGAAGCTTTCTTT; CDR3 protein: CASSQVKNTEAFF
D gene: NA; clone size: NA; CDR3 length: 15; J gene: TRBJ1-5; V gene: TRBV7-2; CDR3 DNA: TGTGCCAGCAGCCCGCAGGGATTTGGCAATCAGCCCCAGCATTTT; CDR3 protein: CASSPQGFGNQPQHF
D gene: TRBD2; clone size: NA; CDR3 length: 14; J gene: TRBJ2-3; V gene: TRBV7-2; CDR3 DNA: TGTGCCAGCGGGAGAGGGAGGGGACCAGATACGCAGTATTTT; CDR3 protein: CASGRGRGPDTQYF
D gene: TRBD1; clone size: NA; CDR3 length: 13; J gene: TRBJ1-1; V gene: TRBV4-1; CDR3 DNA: TGCGCCAGCAGCCCCCAGGACAGGAGGGGGGCTTTCTTT; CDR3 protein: CASSPQDRRGAFF
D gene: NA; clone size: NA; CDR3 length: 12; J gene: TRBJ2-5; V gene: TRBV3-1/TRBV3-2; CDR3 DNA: TGTGCCAGCAGCCTTATCGGGAAGACCCAGTACTTC; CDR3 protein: CASSLIGKTQYF
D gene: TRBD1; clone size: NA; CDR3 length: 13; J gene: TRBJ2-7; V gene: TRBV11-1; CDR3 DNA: TGTGCCAGCAGCGGACAGGAAAGCTACGAGCAGTACTTC; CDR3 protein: CASSGQESYEQYF
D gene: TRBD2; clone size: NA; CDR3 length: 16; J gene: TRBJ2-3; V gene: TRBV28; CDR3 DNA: TGTGCCAGCAGTCTACCATTGGGGGGGGTAGCTAATACGCAGTATTTT; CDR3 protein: CASSLPLGGVANTQYF
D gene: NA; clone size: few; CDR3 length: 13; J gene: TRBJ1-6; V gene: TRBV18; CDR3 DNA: TGTGCCAGCTCGCAGGACAGAAATTCACCCCTCCACTTT; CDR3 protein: CASSQDRNSPLHF
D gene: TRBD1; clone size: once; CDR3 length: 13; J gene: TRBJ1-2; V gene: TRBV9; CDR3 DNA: TGTGCCAGCAGCGTAGGGCAGGGGGATGGCTACACCTTC; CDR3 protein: CASSVGQGDGYTF
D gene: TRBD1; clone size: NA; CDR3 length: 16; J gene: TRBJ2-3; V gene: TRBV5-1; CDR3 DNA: TGCGCCAGCAGCCGCTATGACAGGGTTCGCACAGATACGCAGTATTTT; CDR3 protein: CASSRYDRVRTDTQYF
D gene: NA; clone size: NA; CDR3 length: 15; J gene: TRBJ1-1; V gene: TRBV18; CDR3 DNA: TGTGCCAGCTCACCACCGGGCAGACAGAACACTGAAGCTTTCTTT; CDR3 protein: CASSPPGRQNTEAFF
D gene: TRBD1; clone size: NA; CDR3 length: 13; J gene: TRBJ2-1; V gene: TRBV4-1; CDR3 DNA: TGCGCCAGCAGCCTCACAGGGGTCGATGAGCAGTTCTTC; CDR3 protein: CASSLTGVDEQFF
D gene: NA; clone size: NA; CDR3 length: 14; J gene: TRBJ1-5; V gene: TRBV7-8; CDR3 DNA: TGTGCCAGCAGCTTAGCACAGTCGGATCAGCCCCAGCATTTT; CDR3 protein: CASSLAQSDQPQHF
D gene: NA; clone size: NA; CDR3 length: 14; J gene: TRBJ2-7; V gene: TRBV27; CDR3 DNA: TGTGCCAGCAAAGGAGGAGGGATCCCCTACGAGCAGTACTTC; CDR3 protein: CASKGGGIPYEQYF
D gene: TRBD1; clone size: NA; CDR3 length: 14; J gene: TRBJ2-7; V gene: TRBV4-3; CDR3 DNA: TGCGCCAGCAGCCACGACAGGGGGCCCTACGAGCAGTACTTC; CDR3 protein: CASSHDRGPYEQYF
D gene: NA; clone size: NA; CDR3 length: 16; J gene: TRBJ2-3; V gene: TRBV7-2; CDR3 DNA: TGTGCCAGCAGCTTAGGTAGGGGGATGAGCACAGATACGCAGTATTTT; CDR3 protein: CASSLGRGMSTDTQYF
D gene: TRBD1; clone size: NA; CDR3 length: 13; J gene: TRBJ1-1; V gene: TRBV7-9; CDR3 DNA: TGTGCCAGCAACCAGGGGGCTTACACTGAAGCTTTCTTT; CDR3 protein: CASNQGAYTEAFF
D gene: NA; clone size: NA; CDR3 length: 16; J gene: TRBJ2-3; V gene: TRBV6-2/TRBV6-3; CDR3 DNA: TGTGCCAGCAGTTACTCGGCGCGGGGGCGAACAGATACGCAGTATTTT; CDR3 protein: CASSYSARGRTDTQYF
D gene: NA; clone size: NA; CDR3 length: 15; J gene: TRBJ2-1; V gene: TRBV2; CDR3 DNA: TGTGCCAGCAGTGGGGCTAGCATTGCGGGGAATGAGCAGTTCTTC; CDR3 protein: CASSGASIAGNEQFF
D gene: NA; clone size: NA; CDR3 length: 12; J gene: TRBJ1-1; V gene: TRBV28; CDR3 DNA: TGTGCCAGCAGTCCCAGGGTGAATGAAGCTTTCTTT; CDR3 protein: CASSPRVNEAFF
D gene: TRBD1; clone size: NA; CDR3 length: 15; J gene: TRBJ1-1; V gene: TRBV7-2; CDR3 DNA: TGTGCCAGCAGCTTAGCGGGACAGGGGAACACTGAAGCTTTCTTT; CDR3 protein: CASSLAGQGNTEAFF
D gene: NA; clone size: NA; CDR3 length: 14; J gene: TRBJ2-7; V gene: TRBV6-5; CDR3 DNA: TGTGCCAGCAGTTACGGGCAGAACTCCTACGAGCAGTACTTC; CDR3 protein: CASSYGQNSYEQYF
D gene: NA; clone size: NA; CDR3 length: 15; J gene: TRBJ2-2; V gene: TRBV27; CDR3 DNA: TGTGCCAGCAGAAAAGTATCAGGAAACACCGGGGAGCTGTTTTTT; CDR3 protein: CASRKVSGNTGELFF
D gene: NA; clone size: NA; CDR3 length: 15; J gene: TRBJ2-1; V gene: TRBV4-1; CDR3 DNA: TGCGCCAGCAGCCAAGTTTGGGCAGCCAACAATGAGCAGTTCTTC; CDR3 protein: CASSQVWAANNEQFF
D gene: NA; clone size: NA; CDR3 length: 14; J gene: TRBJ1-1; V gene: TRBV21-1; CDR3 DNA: TGTGCCAGCAGCAAAACAGGGGGTAATACTGAAGCTTTCTTT; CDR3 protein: CASSKTGGNTEAFF
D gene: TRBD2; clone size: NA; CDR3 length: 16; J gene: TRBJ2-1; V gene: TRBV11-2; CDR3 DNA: TGTGCCAGCAGCTTGGAAATAGCGGGGGGCCCCAATGAGCAGTTCTTC; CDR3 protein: CASSLEIAGGPNEQFF
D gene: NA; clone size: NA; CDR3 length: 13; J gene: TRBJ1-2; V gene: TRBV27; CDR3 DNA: TGTGCCAGCAGTTTGCAGGGCTCCTATGGCTACACCTTC; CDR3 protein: CASSLQGSYGYTF
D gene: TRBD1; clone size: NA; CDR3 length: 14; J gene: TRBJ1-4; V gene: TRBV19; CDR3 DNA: TGTGCCACAGGACAGGGAAGGAATAATGAAAAACTGTTTTTT; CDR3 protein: CATGQGRNNEKLFF
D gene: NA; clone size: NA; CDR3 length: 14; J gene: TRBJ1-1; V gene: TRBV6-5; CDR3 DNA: TGTGCCAGCAGACCAAGACGCTCGGGCACTGAAGCTTTCTTT; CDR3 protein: CASRPRRSGTEAFF
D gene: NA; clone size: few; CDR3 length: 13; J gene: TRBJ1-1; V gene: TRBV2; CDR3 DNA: TGTGCCAGCAGGGGAGGAAAGAACACTGAAGCTTTCTTT; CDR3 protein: CASRGGKNTEAFF
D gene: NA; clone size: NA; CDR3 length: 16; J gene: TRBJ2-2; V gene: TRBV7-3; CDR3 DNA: TGTGCCAGCAGCTTAATCTCGGGGGGCGTAACTGGGGAGCTGTTTTTT; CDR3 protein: CASSLISGGVTGELFF
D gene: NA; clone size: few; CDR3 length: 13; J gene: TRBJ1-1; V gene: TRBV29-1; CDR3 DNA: TGCAGCGCACTCGGGACACAGAACACTGAAGCTTTCTTT; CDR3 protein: CSALGTQNTEAFF
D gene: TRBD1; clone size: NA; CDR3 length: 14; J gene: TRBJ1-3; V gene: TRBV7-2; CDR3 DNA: TGTGCCAGCAGCCTAACGACAGGGACTGGCACCATATATTTT; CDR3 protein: CASSLTTGTGTIYF
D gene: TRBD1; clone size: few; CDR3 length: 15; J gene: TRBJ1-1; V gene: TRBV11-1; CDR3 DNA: TGTGCCAGCAGCTTAGCTGGTGGACAGGGCCCTGAAGCTTTCTTT; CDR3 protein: CASSLAGGQGPEAFF